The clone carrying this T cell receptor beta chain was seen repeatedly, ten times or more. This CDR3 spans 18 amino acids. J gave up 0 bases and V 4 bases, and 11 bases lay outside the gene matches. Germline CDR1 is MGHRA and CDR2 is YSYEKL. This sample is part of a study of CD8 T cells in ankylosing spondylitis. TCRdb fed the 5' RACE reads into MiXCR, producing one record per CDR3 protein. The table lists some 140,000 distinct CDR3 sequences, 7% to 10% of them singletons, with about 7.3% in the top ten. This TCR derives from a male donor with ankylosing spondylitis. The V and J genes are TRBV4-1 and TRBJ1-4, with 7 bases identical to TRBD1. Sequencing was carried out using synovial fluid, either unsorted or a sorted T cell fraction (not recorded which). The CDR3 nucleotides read TGCGCCAGCAGCCTGGGGGCAACAGGGGAGGCAACTAATGAAAAACTGTTTTTT. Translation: CASSLGATGEATNEKLFF.